The 30 T cell receptor beta chains listed next were all sequenced from one sample in a study of molecular identifiers for immune sequencing clone quantification. One entry per CDR3 protein results from TCRdb running MiXCR on the PCR reads. The table records under 800,000 distinct CDR3 sequences, roughly 27% of them present only once. The sample consisted of naive CD8+ T cells from blood, with Jurkat cell RNA spiked in. Stated subset: FACS-sorted CD8+CD4-CCR7+CD45RA+ naive T cells. The receptors were sampled from a human donor in good health. Some libraries in this study had Jurkat cell RNA spiked in.

The sample holds many counts of this clonotype. CDR3 bases: TGTGCCAGCAGCCAAGAACTAGCGGGAGGGCCATGGGATACGCAGTATTTT. Its protein product is CASSQELAGGPWDTQYF. V is TRBV14 and J is TRBJ2-3, with TRBD2 matching over 13 bases. The CDR3 is 17 residues long. Unmatched junction bases numbered 6, after V lost 0 bases and J lost 6 bases. The germline V gene encodes CDR1 SGHDN and CDR2 FVKESK. Complete variable domain (other parts from reference TRBV14 and TRBJ2-3): EAGVTQFPSHSVIEKGQTVTLRCDPISGHDNLYWYRRVMGKEIKFLLHFVKESKQDESGMPNNRFLAERTGGTYSTLKVQPAELEDSGVYFCASSQELAGGPWDTQYFGPGTRLTVL.

On this clonotype itself: A much larger clone is a single base away; this may be a read error. The chain is built from TRBV6-2 or TRBV6-3 and TRBJ1-5; D not resolved. From germline, CDR1 is MNHEY and CDR2 SVGEGT. Trimming cost V 11 bases and J 5 bases, with 10 bases left between them. The CDR3 has 11 amino acids. The CDR3 reads CAGGPDQPQHF. CDR3 DNA: TGTGCCGGCGGGCCTGATCAGCCCCAGCATTTT.

Only one count was recorded for this clonotype. This sequence joins TRBV11-2 and TRBJ1-1; possible D gene TRBD1, 6 bases. V was trimmed by 1 base and J by 7 bases, leaving 10 bases between them. The germline CDR1 and CDR2 sequences are SGHAT and FQNNGV. This CDR3 spans 13 amino acids. For the CDR3, the DNA is TGTGCCAGCAGCTTAGGACAGGCCTATGAAGCTTTCTTT. Its protein is CASSLGQAYEAFF.

Concerning this clonotype itself: A much larger clonotype is one base distant, so this may be a read error. The chain couples TRBV29-1 to TRBJ2-5; either TRBD1 or TRBD2 may supply D (5 bases each). The V and J ends lost 2 bases and 4 bases respectively, with 8 bases between them. Germline loops: CDR1 SQVTM, CDR2 ANQGSEA. CDR3 length: 12 residues. This CDR3 is CSVEQGRETQYF. The CDR3 nucleotides read TGCAGCGTTGAACAGGGACGAGAGACCCAGTACTTC.

This clonotype showed up many times. The CDR3 DNA reads as TGTGCCAGCAGCCAAGGGACTAGGGCCACAGATACGCAGTATTTT. Its translation: CASSQGTRATDTQYF. The rearrangement joins TRBV7-9 to TRBJ2-3, with 8 bases fitting TRBD2. The germline V gene has CDR1 SEHNR and CDR2 FQNEAQ (reference sequence). CDR3 size: 15 residues. The V gene end was trimmed by 5 bases and the J gene end by 2 bases; junction bases not matched to a gene: 6.

The chain uses TRBV11-1 and TRBJ2-7; 9 bases align to TRBD2. After removal of 1 base from V and 5 bases from J, the junction contained 9 bases not matched to a gene. The CDR3 runs to 16 residues. The germline V gene encodes CDR1 SGHAT and CDR2 FQDESV (reference sequence). Here the CDR3 reads CASSLGPSGAWHEQYF. CDR3 nucleotides: TGTGCCAGCAGCTTAGGTCCTAGCGGGGCGTGGCACGAGCAGTACTTC.

This clonotype was observed a handful of times. V gene TRBV2 combines with J gene TRBJ2-7; a possible D gene is TRBD2 (6 bases). Per the germline V gene, CDR1 is SNHLY and CDR2 is FYNNEI. The CDR3 runs 15 residues. Trimming cost V 3 bases and J 4 bases, with 16 bases left between them. The CDR3 nucleotides are TGTGCCAGCAGTGATTGGGGCGGGAACCATTACGAGCAGTACTTC. This sequence encodes CASSDWGGNHYEQYF.

There are a few counts of this clonotype. The chain carries TRBV19 and TRBJ2-7, with 8 bases matching TRBD2. The CDR3 covers 15 residues. Trimming took 2 bases from V and 2 from J; bases not matched to a gene: 5. From germline, CDR1 is LNHDA and CDR2 SQIVND (reference sequence). CDR3 coding DNA: TGTGCCAGTAGTATAACGGGGGGGACTACCTACGAGCAGTACTTC. Translation: CASSITGGTTYEQYF.

This clonotype was counted at least ten times. The chain carries TRBV20-1 and TRBJ2-5; maybe TRBD2 (6 bases). The CDR3 extends over 13 amino acids. With 0 bases removed from V and 5 bases from J, the gap between germline ends came to 10 bases. CDR1 and CDR2 from the germline V gene are DFQATT and SNEGSKA (reference sequence). In DNA, the CDR3 is TGCAGTGCTAGAGAGGAGGGAGCCGAGACCCAGTACTTC. This encodes CSAREEGAETQYF.

This clonotype was recorded at least ten times. J is TRBJ2-7 and V is TRBV5-6; no clear D. The germline CDR1 and CDR2 sequences are SGHDT and YYEEEE. This CDR3 comprises 14 residues. The ends were cut back, 0 bases at V and 4 bases at J, with 11 bases in the middle. CDR3: CASSLGGVGYEQYF. CDR3 DNA: TGTGCCAGCAGCTTGGGAGGCGTCGGGTACGAGCAGTACTTC.

Points on this clonotype: One base away lies a much larger clone, so this may be a sequencing read error. V is TRBV6-2 or TRBV6-3 and J is TRBJ1-5; D perhaps matches TRBD1 (6 bases). Germline assignment: CDR1 MNHEY and CDR2 SVGEGT. The CDR3 totals 15 residues. The CDR3 DNA reads TGTGCCAGCAGTTACAGGGGGTATAGCAATCACCCCCAGCATTTT. Residues: CASSYRGYSNHPQHF.

This clonotype showed up just a few times. CDR3 nucleotides: TGTGCCAGCAGTCTTGGGTTTATCGGAGATGAGCAGTTCTTC. This sequence encodes CASSLGFIGDEQFF. The rearrangement joins TRBV6-5 to TRBJ2-1; no reliable D call. The CDR3 consists of 14 residues. Trimming removed 5 bases at V and 8 bases at J, with 16 bases between. Germline-derived CDR1 and CDR2 are MNHEY and SVGAGI.

The CDR3, as DNA: TGTGCCAGCAGTTACCCTCGACTAGCGGGAAAGGGCCCTAACACCGGGGAGCTGTTTTTT. This codes for CASSYPRLAGKGPNTGELFF. The genes are TRBV6-7 and TRBJ2-2; TRBD2 matches 11 bases. TRBV6-7 is an open reading frame, and its role is uncertain. This CDR3 is built from 20 residues. V was pared by 2 bases and J by 2 bases, with 13 bases of the junction left unmatched.

Comments on this clonotype: One end of the junction is discordant with germline, which a read error may explain. The chain uses TRBV13 and TRBJ2-7, with 11 bases matching TRBD2. The germline gives CDR1 PRHDT, CDR2 FYEKMQ (reference sequence). The CDR3 loop spans 15 amino acids. The CDR3 nucleotides read TGTGCCAGCAGCCCCGTGGGACTAGCGGTTTACGAGCCGTACTTC. It is translated as CASSPVGLAVYEPYF.

This chain links TRBV21-1 with TRBJ2-1; the listed D gene, TRBD2, was not tested against the DNA. TRBV21-1 is assigned pseudogene status. The CDR3 has 19 residues. The CDR3 sequence is CASSKIPRGASGRANGQFF. The CDR3 DNA is TGTGCCAGCAGCAAAATCCCTCGGGGGGCTAGCGGGAGGGCCAATGGGCAGTTCTTC.

Ten or more counts support this clonotype. This chain links TRBV6-5 with TRBJ2-1; no firm D call. Per the germline V gene, CDR1 is MNHEY and CDR2 is SVGAGI. V was shortened by 7 bases and J by 11 bases, with 21 bases between the two germline ends. The CDR3 covers 14 residues. CDR3 sequence reads: CASTVDSTTMKQFF. CDR3 coding DNA: TGTGCCAGCACGGTAGACTCCACGACAATGAAGCAGTTCTTC.

The chain employs TRBV7-7 and TRBJ1-5; D is ambiguous. The germline CDR1 and CDR2 sequences are SSHAT and FNYEAQ (reference sequence). The CDR3 length is 16 residues. CDR3 nucleotides: TGTGCTAGCCGCAGCCCGTTAGGTCGTAAAGGTCAGCCCCAGCATTTT. Amino acid sequence: CASRSPLGRKGQPQHF.

CDR3 nucleotide sequence: TGTGCCAGCAGCGGGGCCGTTACTATCTCTGGGGCCAACGTCCTGACTTTC. Protein: CASSGAVTISGANVLTF. This chain joins TRBV5-4 and TRBJ2-6; possible D gene TRBD1, 5 bases. The CDR3 sequence is 17 residues long. V lost 4 bases to trimming and J lost 0 bases, with 14 bases between them. Germline values: CDR1 SGHNT, CDR2 YYREEE (reference sequence). Variable domain in full (rest from reference TRBV5-4 and TRBJ2-6): ETGVTQSPTHLIKTRGQQVTLRCSSQSGHNTVSWYQQALGQGPQFIFQYYREEENGRGNFPPRFSGLQFPNYSSELNVNALELDDSALYLCASSGAVTISGANVLTFGAGSRLTVL.

This clonotype was detected many times. J is TRBJ2-3 and V is TRBV12-3 or TRBV12-4, with D possibly matching TRBD2 (6 bases). The CDR3 sequence is 14 residues long. V was cut by 6 bases and J by 6 bases, with 16 bases left in between. The CDR3 sequence: CASSSGPGVDTQYF. The CDR3 nucleotides are TGTGCCAGCAGCTCTGGACCGGGGGTGGATACGCAGTATTTT.

This clonotype came up many times. The genes are TRBV9 and TRBJ1-1; D not resolved. Trimming shortened V by 4 bases and J by 10 bases, and 11 bases separated the two germline ends. In germline, CDR1 is SGDLS, CDR2 YYNGEE. The CDR3 has 11 amino acids. The CDR3: CASSNGQGAFF. CDR3 DNA: TGTGCCAGCAGCAACGGGCAAGGAGCTTTCTTT. The variable domain in full, completed from reference TRBV9 and TRBJ1-1, reads DSGVTQTPKHLITATGQRVTLRCSPRSGDLSVYWYQQSLDQGLQFLIQYYNGEERAKGNILERFSAQQFPDLHSELNLSSLELGDSALYFCASSNGQGAFFGQGTRLTVV.

In this sample, this clonotype turned up many times. V gene TRBV20-1 combines with J gene TRBJ2-7; 8 nucleotides line up with TRBD2. In germline, CDR1 is DFQATT, CDR2 SNEGSKA (reference sequence). The CDR3 loop spans 15 amino acids. Trimming at V came to 1 base and at J to 7 bases, leaving 12 bases not matched to a gene. The CDR3, as DNA: TGCAGTGCTAGAGCGACTAGCGTGGGGGGCGTGGAGCAGTACTTC. As protein: CSARATSVGGVEQYF.

The gene calls are TRBV4-1 and TRBJ2-7; no definite D call. Germline assignment: CDR1 MGHRA and CDR2 YSYEKL. The CDR3 extends over 15 amino acids. V lost 4 bases, J lost 1 base, and 14 bases lay in between. The CDR3 here is CASSPILGISYEQYF. CDR3 sequence (DNA): TGCGCCAGCAGCCCTATACTTGGAATTTCCTACGAGCAGTACTTC.

This clonotype turned up a few times. CDR3 region: CASSRGGWNEQFF. CDR3 DNA: TGCGCCAGCAGCCGGGGGGGGTGGAATGAGCAGTTCTTC. The chain is built from TRBV4-1 and TRBJ2-1; 7 nucleotides align to TRBD2. The CDR3 contains 13 residues. J was trimmed by 7 bases and V by 4 bases; bases with no gene match: 4. Germline loops: CDR1 MGHRA, CDR2 YSYEKL.

The CDR3 sequence is CAISESEGLGTDTQYF. CDR3 nucleotides: TGTGCCATCAGTGAATCTGAGGGGCTAGGCACAGATACGCAGTATTTT. The chain combines TRBV10-3 with TRBJ2-3; D might be TRBD1 or TRBD2, each matching 5 bases. This CDR3 is built from 16 residues. Trimming pared 3 bases from V and 1 base from J, leaving 14 bases between. CDR1 and CDR2 (germline): ENHRY, SYGVKD.

On this clonotype: This could be a read error, since a much larger clone is one nucleotide away. The CDR3 protein is CASRRRQGLEQPLHF. DNA for the CDR3: TGTGCCAGCAGACGCAGACAGGGGCTAGAGCAGCCCCTGCATTTT. The chain joins TRBV6-1 to TRBJ1-5; 8 nucleotides agree with TRBD1. Germline assignment: CDR1 MNHNS and CDR2 SASEGT. The CDR3 is made up of 15 amino acids.

The chain joins TRBV7-9 to TRBJ1-1; D perhaps matches TRBD1 (5 bases). Germline CDR1 is SEHNR and CDR2 is FQNEAQ (reference sequence). With 1 base removed from V and 4 bases from J, the gap between germline ends came to 13 bases. The CDR3 runs to 15 residues. CDR3: CASSLGLPGSTEAFF. Here the CDR3 DNA reads TGTGCCAGCAGCTTAGGGCTCCCAGGGTCCACTGAAGCTTTCTTT.

This rearrangement joins TRBV27 to TRBJ2-6; D unclear. CDR1 MNHEY and CDR2 SMNVEV come from the germline V gene (reference sequence). The length of the CDR3 is 17 residues. The V end lost 4 bases, the J end lost 0 bases, and 13 bases lay between the germline ends. The CDR3 loop is CASSSLAVISGANVLTF. The CDR3 DNA reads as TGTGCCAGCAGTTCCCTGGCGGTGATCTCTGGGGCCAACGTCCTGACTTTC.

The sample holds many counts of this clonotype. The chain employs TRBV28 and TRBJ1-1; 7 bases are shared with TRBD1. The CDR3 spans 16 residues. The junction had 9 bases not matched to a gene; V was cut back by 5 bases and J by 0 bases. Germline V lookup: CDR1 MDHEN, CDR2 SYDVKM. The DNA of the CDR3 is TGTGCCAGCAGTGAAACAGGGGTTCGACTGAACACTGAAGCTTTCTTT. Translation gives CASSETGVRLNTEAFF. Combining the CDR3 with reference TRBV28 and TRBJ1-1 gives the whole variable domain DVKVTQSSRYLVKRTGEKVFLECVQDMDHENMFWYRQDPGLGLRLIYFSYDVKMKEKGDIPEGYSVSREKKERFSLILESASTNQTSMYLCASSETGVRLNTEAFFGQGTRLTVV.

A word on this clonotype: One base away lies a much larger clone, so this may be a sequencing read error. This rearrangement joins TRBV7-9 to TRBJ2-7; unclear D gene. This CDR3 comprises 11 residues. Germline lookup yields CDR1 SEHNR and CDR2 FQNEAQ (reference sequence). V was pared by 8 bases and J by 7 bases, with 12 bases between. CDR3: CASCRRDEQYF. As DNA, the CDR3 is TGTGCCAGCTGTCGTAGGGATGAGCAGTACTTC.

The chain combines TRBV5-6 with TRBJ2-7, with 9 bases identical to TRBD2. The CDR3 is 14 amino acids. Germline lookup yields CDR1 SGHDT and CDR2 YYEEEE. Trimming at V came to 3 bases and at J to 4 bases, leaving 5 bases not matched to a gene. The DNA of the CDR3 is TGTGCCAGCAGCTGGAGTACTAGCGGGTACGAGCAGTACTTC. It translates to CASSWSTSGYEQYF.